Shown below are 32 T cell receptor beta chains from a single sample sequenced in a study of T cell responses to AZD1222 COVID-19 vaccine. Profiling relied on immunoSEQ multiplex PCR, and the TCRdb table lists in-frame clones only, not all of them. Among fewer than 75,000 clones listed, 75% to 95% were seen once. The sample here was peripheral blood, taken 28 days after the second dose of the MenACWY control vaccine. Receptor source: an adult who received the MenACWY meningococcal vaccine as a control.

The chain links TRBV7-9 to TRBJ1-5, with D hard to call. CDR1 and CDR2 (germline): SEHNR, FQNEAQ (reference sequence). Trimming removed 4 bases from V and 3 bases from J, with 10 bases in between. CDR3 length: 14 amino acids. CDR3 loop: CASSSGDFNQPQHF. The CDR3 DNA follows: TGTGCCAGCAGCTCCGGAGATTTCAATCAGCCCCAGCATTTT.

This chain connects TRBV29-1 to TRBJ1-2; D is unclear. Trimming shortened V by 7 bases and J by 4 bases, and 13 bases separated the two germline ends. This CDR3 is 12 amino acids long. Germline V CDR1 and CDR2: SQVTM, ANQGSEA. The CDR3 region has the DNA TGCAGCGCCCCGTTGGCCGCCTATGGCTACACCTTC. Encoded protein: CSAPLAAYGYTF.

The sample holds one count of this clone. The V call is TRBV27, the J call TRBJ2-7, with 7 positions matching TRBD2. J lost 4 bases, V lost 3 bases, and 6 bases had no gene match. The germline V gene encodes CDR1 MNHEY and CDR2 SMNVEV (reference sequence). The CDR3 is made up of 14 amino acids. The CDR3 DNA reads TGTGCCAGCAGTTTTCGCGGGAGTACGTACGAGCAGTACTTC. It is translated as CASSFRGSTYEQYF.

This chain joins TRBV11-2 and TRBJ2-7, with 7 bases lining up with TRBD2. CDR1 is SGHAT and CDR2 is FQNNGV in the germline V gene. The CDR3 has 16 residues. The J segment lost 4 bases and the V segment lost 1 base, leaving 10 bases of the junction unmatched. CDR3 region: CASSLAQRGTSYEQYF. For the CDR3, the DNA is TGTGCCAGCAGCTTAGCGCAGCGGGGAACATCGTACGAGCAGTACTTC.

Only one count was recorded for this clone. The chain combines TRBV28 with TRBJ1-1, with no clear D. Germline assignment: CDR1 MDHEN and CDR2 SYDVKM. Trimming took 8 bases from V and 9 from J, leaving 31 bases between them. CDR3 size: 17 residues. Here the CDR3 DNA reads TGTGCCAGCGGGCTCGTTGAGGGCTTACGGGAAGCTAACAAAGCTTTCTTT. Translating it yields CASGLVEGLREANKAFF.

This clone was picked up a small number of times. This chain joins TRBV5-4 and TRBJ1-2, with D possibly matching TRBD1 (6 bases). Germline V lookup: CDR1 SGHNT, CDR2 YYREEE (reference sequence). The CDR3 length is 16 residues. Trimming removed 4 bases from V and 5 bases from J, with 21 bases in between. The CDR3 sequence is CASSPNTGFTWYGYTF. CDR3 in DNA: TGTGCCAGCAGCCCCAATACAGGGTTTACGTGGTATGGCTACACCTTC.

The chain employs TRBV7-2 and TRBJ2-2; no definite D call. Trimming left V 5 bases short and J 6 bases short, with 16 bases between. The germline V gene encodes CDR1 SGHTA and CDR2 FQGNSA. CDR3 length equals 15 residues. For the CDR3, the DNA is TGTGCCAGCAGCACAAATCGACGTGGGCCCGGGGAGCTGTTTTTT. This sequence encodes CASSTNRRGPGELFF.

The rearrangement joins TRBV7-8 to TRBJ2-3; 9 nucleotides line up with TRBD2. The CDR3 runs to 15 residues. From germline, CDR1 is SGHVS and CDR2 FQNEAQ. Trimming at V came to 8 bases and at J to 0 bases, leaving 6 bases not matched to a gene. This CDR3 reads CASAGLAKSTDTQYF. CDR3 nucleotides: TGTGCCAGCGCTGGACTAGCGAAAAGCACAGATACGCAGTATTTT.

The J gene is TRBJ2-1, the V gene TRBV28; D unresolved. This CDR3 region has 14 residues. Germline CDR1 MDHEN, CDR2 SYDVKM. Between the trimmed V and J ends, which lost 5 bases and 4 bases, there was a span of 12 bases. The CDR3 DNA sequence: TGTGCCAGCAGTAACCTCTTTAGGTACAATGAGCAGTTCTTC. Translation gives CASSNLFRYNEQFF.

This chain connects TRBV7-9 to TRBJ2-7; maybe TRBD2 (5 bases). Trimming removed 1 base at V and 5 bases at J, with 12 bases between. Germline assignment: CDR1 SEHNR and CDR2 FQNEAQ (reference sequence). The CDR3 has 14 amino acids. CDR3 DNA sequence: TGTGCCAGCAGCTTAGTAGGCGGGTCTCACGAGCAGTACTTC. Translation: CASSLVGGSHEQYF.

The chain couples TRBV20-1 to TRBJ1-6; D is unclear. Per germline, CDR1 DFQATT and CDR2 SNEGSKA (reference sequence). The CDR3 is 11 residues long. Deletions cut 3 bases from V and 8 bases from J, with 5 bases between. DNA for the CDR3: TGCAGTGCTAGGCTGGATTCACCCCTCCACTTT. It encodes CSARLDSPLHF.

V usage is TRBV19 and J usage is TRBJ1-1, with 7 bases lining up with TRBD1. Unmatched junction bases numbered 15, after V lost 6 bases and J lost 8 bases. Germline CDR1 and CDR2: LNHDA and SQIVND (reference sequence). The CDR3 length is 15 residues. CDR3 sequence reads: CASSAGTATSEEAFF. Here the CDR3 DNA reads TGTGCCAGTAGCGCCGGGACAGCGACCTCTGAGGAAGCTTTCTTT.

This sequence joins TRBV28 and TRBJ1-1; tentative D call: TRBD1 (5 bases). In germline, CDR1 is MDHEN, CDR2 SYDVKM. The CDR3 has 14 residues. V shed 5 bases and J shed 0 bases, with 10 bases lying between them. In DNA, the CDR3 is TGTGCCAGCAGTCCTCGGGGGATGAACACTGAAGCTTTCTTT. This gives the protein CASSPRGMNTEAFF.

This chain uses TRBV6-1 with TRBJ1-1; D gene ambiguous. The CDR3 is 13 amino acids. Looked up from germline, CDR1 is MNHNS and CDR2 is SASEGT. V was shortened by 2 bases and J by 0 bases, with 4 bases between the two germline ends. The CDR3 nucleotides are TGTGCCAGCAGTGAAACGGTGAACACTGAAGCTTTCTTT. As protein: CASSETVNTEAFF.

The CDR3: CASTYQGGPREAFF. The CDR3 DNA reads TGTGCCAGCACCTATCAGGGGGGGCCCCGTGAAGCTTTCTTT. The genes are TRBV3-1 (or the pseudogene TRBV3-2) and TRBJ1-1, with TRBD1 matching 7 bases. V lost 7 bases to trimming and J lost 7 bases; unmatched junction nucleotides: 12. There are 14 residues in the CDR3. In germline, CDR1 is LGHDT, CDR2 YNNKEL (reference sequence).

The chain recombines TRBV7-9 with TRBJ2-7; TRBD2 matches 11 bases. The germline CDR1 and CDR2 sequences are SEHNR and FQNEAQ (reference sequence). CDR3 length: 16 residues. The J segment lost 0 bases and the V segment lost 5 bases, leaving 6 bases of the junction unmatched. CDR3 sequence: CASSILAGGSSYEQYF. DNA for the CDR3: TGTGCCAGCAGCATCTTAGCGGGAGGGAGCTCCTACGAGCAGTACTTC.

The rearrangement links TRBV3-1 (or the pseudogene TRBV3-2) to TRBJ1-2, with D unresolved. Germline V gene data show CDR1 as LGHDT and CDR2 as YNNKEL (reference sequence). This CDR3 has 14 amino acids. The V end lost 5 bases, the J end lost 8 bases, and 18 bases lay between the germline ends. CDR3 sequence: CASSGGSVGSGYTF. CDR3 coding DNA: TGTGCCAGCAGCGGAGGGTCCGTGGGATCCGGCTACACCTTC.

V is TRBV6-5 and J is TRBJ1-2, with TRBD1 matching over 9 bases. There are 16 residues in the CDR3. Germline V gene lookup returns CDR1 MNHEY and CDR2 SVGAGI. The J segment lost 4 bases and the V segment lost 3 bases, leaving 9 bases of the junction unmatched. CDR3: CASSYRADRGAYGYTF. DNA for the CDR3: TGTGCCAGCAGTTATAGGGCAGACAGGGGGGCCTATGGCTACACCTTC.

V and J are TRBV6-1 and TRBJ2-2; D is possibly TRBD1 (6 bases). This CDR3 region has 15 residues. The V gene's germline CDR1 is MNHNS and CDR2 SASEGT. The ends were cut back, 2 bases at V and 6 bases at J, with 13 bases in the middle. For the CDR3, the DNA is TGTGCCAGCAGTGAAATTTCAGGGGCACCCGGGGAGCTGTTTTTT. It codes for CASSEISGAPGELFF.

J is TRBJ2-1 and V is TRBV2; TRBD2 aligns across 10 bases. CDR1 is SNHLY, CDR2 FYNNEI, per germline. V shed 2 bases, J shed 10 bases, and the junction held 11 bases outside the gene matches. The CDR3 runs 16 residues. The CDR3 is CASSEYGLAVPREQFF. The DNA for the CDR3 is TGTGCCAGCAGTGAATACGGACTAGCGGTCCCTCGAGAGCAGTTCTTC.

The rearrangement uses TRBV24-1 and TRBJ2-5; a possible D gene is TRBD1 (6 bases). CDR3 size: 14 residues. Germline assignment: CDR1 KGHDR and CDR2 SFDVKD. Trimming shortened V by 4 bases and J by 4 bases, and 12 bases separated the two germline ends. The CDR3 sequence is CATSEGAGGETQYF. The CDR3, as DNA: TGTGCCACCAGTGAGGGGGCAGGTGGAGAGACCCAGTACTTC.

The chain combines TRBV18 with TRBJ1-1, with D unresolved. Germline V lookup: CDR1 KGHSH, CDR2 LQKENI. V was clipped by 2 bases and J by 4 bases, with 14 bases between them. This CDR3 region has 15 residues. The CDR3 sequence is CASSPVTVPGTEAFF. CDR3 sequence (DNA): TGTGCCAGCTCACCAGTCACAGTCCCTGGCACTGAAGCTTTCTTT.

CDR3 amino acids: CASRIAGDGYNEQFF. CDR3 DNA: TGTGCCAGCAGAATAGCGGGAGATGGATACAATGAGCAGTTCTTC. The chain employs TRBV6-4 and TRBJ2-1, with 9 bases aligning to TRBD2. The V gene end was trimmed by 6 bases and the J gene end by 4 bases; junction bases not matched to a gene: 7. This CDR3 region has 15 residues. Germline V gene lookup returns CDR1 MRHNA and CDR2 SNTAGT.

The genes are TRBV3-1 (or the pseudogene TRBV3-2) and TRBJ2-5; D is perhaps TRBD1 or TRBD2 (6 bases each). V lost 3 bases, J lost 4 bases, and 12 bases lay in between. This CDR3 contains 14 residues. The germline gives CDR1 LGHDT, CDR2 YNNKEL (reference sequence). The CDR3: CASSQASGAETQYF. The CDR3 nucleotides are TGTGCCAGCAGCCAGGCTTCGGGGGCAGAGACCCAGTACTTC.

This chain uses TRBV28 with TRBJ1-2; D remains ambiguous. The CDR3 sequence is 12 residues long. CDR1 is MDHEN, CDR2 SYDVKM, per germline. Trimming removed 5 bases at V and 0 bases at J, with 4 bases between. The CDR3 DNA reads TGTGCCAGCAGTCTCGCTAACTATGGCTACACCTTC. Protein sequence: CASSLANYGYTF.

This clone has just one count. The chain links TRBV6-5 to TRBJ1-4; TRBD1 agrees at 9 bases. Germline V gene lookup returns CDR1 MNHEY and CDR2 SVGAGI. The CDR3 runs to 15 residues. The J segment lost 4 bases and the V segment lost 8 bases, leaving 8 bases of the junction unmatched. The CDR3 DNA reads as TGTGCCAGCCTACTGACAGGGGGTTTTAATGAAAAACTGTTTTTT. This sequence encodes CASLLTGGFNEKLFF.

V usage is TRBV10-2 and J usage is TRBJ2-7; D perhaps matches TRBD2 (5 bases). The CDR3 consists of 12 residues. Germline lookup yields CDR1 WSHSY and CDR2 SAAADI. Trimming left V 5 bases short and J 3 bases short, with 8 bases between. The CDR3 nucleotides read TGCGCCAGCAGTTCGAGCGGCTACGAGCAGTACTTC. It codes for CASSSSGYEQYF.

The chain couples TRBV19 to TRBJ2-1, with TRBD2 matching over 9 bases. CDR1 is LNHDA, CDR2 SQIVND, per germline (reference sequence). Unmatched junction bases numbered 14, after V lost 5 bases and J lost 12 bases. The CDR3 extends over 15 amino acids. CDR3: CASSAESGGPMGQFF. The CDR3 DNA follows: TGTGCCAGTAGTGCGGAGAGCGGGGGGCCAATGGGGCAGTTCTTC.

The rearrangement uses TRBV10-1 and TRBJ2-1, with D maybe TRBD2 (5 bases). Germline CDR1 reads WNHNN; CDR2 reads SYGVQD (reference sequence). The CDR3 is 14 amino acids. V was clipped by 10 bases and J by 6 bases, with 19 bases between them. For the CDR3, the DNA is TGCGCCACCGCGCCTAGCCGAGACCGCAATGAGCAGTTCTTC. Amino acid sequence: CATAPSRDRNEQFF.

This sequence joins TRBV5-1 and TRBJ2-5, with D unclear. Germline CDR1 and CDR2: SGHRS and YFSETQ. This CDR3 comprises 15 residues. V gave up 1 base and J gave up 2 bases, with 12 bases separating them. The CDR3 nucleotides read TGCGCCAGCAGCTTGAAGGGTATTCCGCAAGAGACCCAGTACTTC. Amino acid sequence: CASSLKGIPQETQYF.

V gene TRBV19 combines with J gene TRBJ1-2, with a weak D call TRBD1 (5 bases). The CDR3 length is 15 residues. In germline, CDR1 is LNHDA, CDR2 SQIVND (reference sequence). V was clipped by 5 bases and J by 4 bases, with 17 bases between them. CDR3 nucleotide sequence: TGTGCCAGTAGTTTCGTCGGGGACGGAGCCTATGGCTACACCTTC. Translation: CASSFVGDGAYGYTF.

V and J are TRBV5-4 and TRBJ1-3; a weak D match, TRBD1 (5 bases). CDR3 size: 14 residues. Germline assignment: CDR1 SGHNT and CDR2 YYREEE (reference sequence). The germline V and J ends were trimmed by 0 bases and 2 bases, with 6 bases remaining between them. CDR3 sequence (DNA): TGTGCCAGCAGCTTGGCGGGGGCTGGAAACACCATATATTTT. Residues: CASSLAGAGNTIYF. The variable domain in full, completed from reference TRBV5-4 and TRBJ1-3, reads ETGVTQSPTHLIKTRGQQVTLRCSSQSGHNTVSWYQQALGQGPQFIFQYYREEENGRGNFPPRFSGLQFPNYSSELNVNALELDDSALYLCASSLAGAGNTIYFGEGSWLTVV.